This T cell receptor (beta chain) was recovered during a study of T cell clones after liver transplantation. About the study: At least one year of complete immunosuppression withdrawal without enzymes over twice normal defined tolerance.

Germline CDR1 reads SGHDN; CDR2 reads FVKESK. This CDR3 comprises 14 residues. V was shortened by 1 base and J by 8 bases, with 11 bases between the two germline ends. The method was immunoSEQ multiplex PCR; TCRdb's version includes in-frame clones alone and lacks a portion of them. The table lists 12,000 to 15,000 clones, approximately 77% of them singletons. The specimen comprised CD8+ T cells from blood, sampled about 50 months after liver transplant. The V gene is TRBV14, the J gene TRBJ1-4, with D possibly TRBD1 on 5 matching bases. The receptor was isolated from a human patient who received a liver transplant. Some T cells may have originated in the graft donor. CDR3 residues: CASSQVTGREKLFF. In DNA, the CDR3 is TGTGCCAGCAGCCAAGTAACAGGTCGGGAAAAACTGTTTTTT.